This entry describes one T cell receptor beta chain. Its antigen remains unidentified. Other DNA sequences in this specimen translate into the identical CDR3. The data were taken from a study of T cell responses to AZD1222 COVID-19 vaccine. Method: immunoSEQ multiplex PCR; TCRdb's copy keeps in-frame clones and lacks some. Of 89,000 or so clones in the sample, around 83% are singletons; the top ten hold approximately 5.6%. The V and J ends lost 0 bases and 1 base respectively, with 13 bases between them. The CDR3 has 16 residues. The germline CDR1 and CDR2 sequences are SGHRS and YFSETQ. Findings and limits, study-wide: Donors were chiefly white British, with a greater number of females, and clonal diversity was perhaps underestimated. Researchers took repertoire samples only after the peak T cell response had come.

The specimen was peripheral blood, collected 28 days after the second AZD1222 dose. V and J are TRBV5-1 and TRBJ1-1; D remains ambiguous. The receptor's source is an adult who received the AZD1222 COVID-19 vaccine. CDR3 loop: CASSLEPPGRNTEAFF. The CDR3 bases are TGCGCCAGCAGCTTGGAGCCCCCGGGGAGGAACACTGAAGCTTTCTTT.